This passage covers 9 T cell receptor beta chains from one sample sequenced in a study of T-cell reconstitution after alpha-beta-depleted transplantation in children. Preparation of the TCRbeta library used unique molecular identifiers. TCRdb ran MiXCR on the PCR reads and lists one entry per CDR3 protein. The sample lists some 600,000 distinct CDR3 sequences; 10% to 15% were seen once. The sequencing here drew on PBMCs, mostly from graft donor cells, taken 360 days after TCRalphabeta/CD19-depleted stem cell transplant. The source is a male patient between 5 and 17 years old who had a stem cell transplant for acute myeloid leukemia, so the T cells may come from the graft donor.

The V and J genes are TRBV20-1 and TRBJ1-4, with D unclear. The germline CDR1 and CDR2 sequences are DFQATT and SNEGSKA (reference sequence). The CDR3 runs 12 residues. Trimming removed 3 bases at V and 8 bases at J, with 10 bases between. The CDR3 loop is CSARDPQEKLFF. The CDR3 coding sequence is TGCAGTGCTAGGGACCCACAGGAAAAACTGTTTTTT.

This chain connects TRBV5-1 to TRBJ2-7; D ambiguous. This CDR3 spans 15 amino acids. In germline, CDR1 is SGHRS, CDR2 YFSETQ. Deletions cut 0 bases from V and 2 bases from J, with 12 bases between. The CDR3 protein is CASSLGGDRTYEQYF. The CDR3 DNA is TGCGCCAGCAGCTTGGGCGGAGATCGAACCTACGAGCAGTACTTC.

The genes are TRBV19 and TRBJ2-5, with TRBD2 as a possible D gene (6 bases). Germline V gene lookup returns CDR1 LNHDA and CDR2 SQIVND (reference sequence). The CDR3 contains 16 residues. The V end was cut by 0 bases, the J end by 4 bases, with 15 bases between. The CDR3 DNA is TGTGCCAGTAGTATAGATGTATGGCGGGGCGGAGAGACCCAGTACTTC. Protein: CASSIDVWRGGETQYF.

This clonotype was seen only a few times. The rearrangement links TRBV28 to TRBJ2-2; 8 nucleotides agree with TRBD2. V lost 3 bases, J lost 6 bases, and 12 bases stayed unmatched. Germline V gives CDR1 MDHEN, CDR2 SYDVKM. CDR3 length: 17 amino acids. The chain's CDR3 is CASSFPWGSGKPGELFF. The CDR3 nucleotides are TGTGCCAGCAGTTTCCCCTGGGGTAGCGGGAAACCCGGGGAGCTGTTTTTT.

This clonotype was counted at least ten times. The chain couples TRBV5-1 to TRBJ2-7; the D gene is possibly TRBD2 (5 bases). V was clipped by 1 base and J by 5 bases, with 7 bases between them. The CDR3 has 12 amino acids. Germline CDR1 SGHRS, CDR2 YFSETQ. The CDR3 region has the DNA TGCGCCAGCAGCTTGAGAGCGGACGAGCAGTACTTC. Protein: CASSLRADEQYF. Drawing the rest from reference TRBV5-1 and TRBJ2-7, the complete variable domain is KAGVTQTPRYLIKTRGQQVTLSCSPISGHRSVSWYQQTPGQGLQFLFEYFSETQRNKGNFPGRFSGRQFSNSRSEMNVSTLELGDSALYLCASSLRADEQYFGPGTRLTVT.

This clonotype was recorded many times. The rearrangement joins TRBV24-1 to TRBJ2-1; 7 bases fit TRBD2. Trimming at V came to 3 bases and at J to 0 bases, leaving 4 bases not matched to a gene. The CDR3 covers 16 residues. Germline V gene lookup returns CDR1 KGHDR and CDR2 SFDVKD. CDR3 protein: CATSDASGPSYNEQFF. CDR3 nucleotide sequence: TGTGCCACCAGTGATGCTAGCGGCCCCTCCTACAATGAGCAGTTCTTC.

This clonotype has more than one count but fewer than ten. The rearrangement joins TRBV28 to TRBJ1-1, with D possibly being TRBD1 (5 bases). Germline lookup yields CDR1 MDHEN and CDR2 SYDVKM. This CDR3 spans 14 amino acids. The V end was cut by 6 bases, the J end by 1 base, with 12 bases between. The CDR3 region has the DNA TGTGCCAGCAGGCCGACAGTACGGAACACTGAAGCTTTCTTT. Protein product: CASRPTVRNTEAFF.

The rearrangement uses TRBV7-2 and TRBJ1-2, with D perhaps TRBD1 (6 bases). There are 15 residues in the CDR3. Germline lookup yields CDR1 SGHTA and CDR2 FQGNSA. The V and J ends lost 2 bases and 4 bases respectively, with 14 bases between them. CDR3 residues: CASSLRQVSGYGYTF. The CDR3 bases are TGTGCCAGCAGCTTACGACAGGTGTCCGGCTATGGCTACACCTTC. Full variable domain (outside the CDR3, taken from reference TRBV7-2 and TRBJ1-2): GAGVSQSPSNKVTEKGKDVELRCDPISGHTALYWYRQSLGQGLEFLIYFQGNSAPDKSGLPSDRFSAERTGGSVSTLTIQRTQQEDSAVYLCASSLRQVSGYGYTFGSGTRLTVV.

There are a few counts of this clonotype. The chain couples TRBV6-1 to TRBJ2-2, with D unresolved. The CDR3 totals 13 residues. Germline V gene sequence: CDR1 MNHNS, CDR2 SASEGT. V lost 9 bases and J 1 base, leaving 9 bases between the germline ends. The CDR3 region has the DNA TGTGCCAGTCCGCTGATGAACACCGGGGAGCTGTTTTTT. It encodes CASPLMNTGELFF.